This paragraph covers one T cell receptor (beta chain) sequence. The antigen it recognizes is unknown. The record has no base qualities; no much larger clone is one base away. The data derive from a study of shared clonotypes between healthy human individuals (dated by TCRdb to 2018 to 2021). Looking at the study overall: The cohort included three men and a couple of women between 18 and 49 years of age. For each donor, CD4 naive and CD4 memory were each given three plates, CD8 naive was given two plates, and CD8 memory was given one plate. Blood TCR repertoires of five healthy adults were deeply sequenced to estimate repertoire size and the extent of clonotype sharing between individuals. To increase sequencing depth and limit assay-specific biases, different laboratories used diverse techniques to prepare libraries and sequence TCR repertoires. Leukapheresis yielded between about 0.85 and 10 billion PBMCs per donor.

Healthy HIV-negative adults with no recently reported acute infections or vaccinations were included as donors. Every donor was a Caucasian adult living in Nashville, Tennessee, USA. CD4+ T cells were enriched by magnetic negative selection; naive cells were then positively selected on CD45RA, and the negative fraction formed the memory subset. Blood was collected by leukapheresis, and PBMCs were isolated by Ficoll-Histopaque density gradient centrifugation and then cryopreserved in liquid nitrogen vapor phase. Analytical flow cytometry was used to check the purity and quantity of each magnetically sorted T cell population. From each sorted fraction, genomic DNA was isolated and quantified by UV absorbance on a Nanodrop 2000c. The research as a whole found: Sharing across several donors was observed for 5% to 6.5% of naive CD4, 3% to 3.5% of naive CD8, 2.3% of memory CD4, and about 0.38% of memory CD8 clonotypes. Sampling was limited to blood, and TCR repertoires in tissue likely differ from TCR repertoires in blood. Pairwise subsampling led to the expectation that sequencing depth would affect the degree of clonotype sharing among donors. Incomplete sequencing was indicated by rarefaction of sorted-subset datasets, despite the large sequencing depth. Because the study included a small number of donors, the genetic and exposure-history diversity represented was limited. Larger estimated clonotype richness was generally found for naive subsets than for memory subsets. Compared with non-shared clonotypes, clonotypes shared by all four sorted-subset donors had higher generation probabilities.

Using the deep immunoSEQ assay, TCR CDR3 regions were amplified from genomic DNA by multiplex PCR. Extracted genomic DNA from each cell subset was distributed evenly across all wells of several immunoSEQ 96-well plates, and each plate was treated as a replicate. Each replicate PCR for sorted subsets received around 200 ng genomic DNA, equal to 28,000 or so T cell genomes. The purified libraries were quantified using a Qubit 3.0 fluorometer, sized with a Bioanalyzer 2100, and then quantified again using the KAPA Library Quantification kit. Every immunoSEQ 96-well plate was sequenced on a dedicated single-read 150-cycle Illumina NextSeq 550 flow cell. The study's processing was this. The immunoSEQ output contained only junctional sequences without quality scores, so filtering could not match that applied to full-length reads. Sequences were annotated with PyIR, a Python wrapper for IgBLAST v1.9, and V/J genes and CDR3 were assigned using IMGT germline references. Reads with weak V/J assignments (E-value above 1e-6), missing CDR3, stop codons, out-of-frame junctions, or ambiguous translated residues were removed. V3J clonotypes were defined as sequences sharing an identical inferred V gene, J gene, and CDR3 amino acid sequence. To compute the percentage overlap between repertoires, the number of shared unique clonotypes was divided by the size of the smaller repertoire. Richness of each repertoire was evaluated using RTK rarefaction, the Chao1 estimator, and Recon v2.1 estimates of unobserved clonotypes. For all TCRbeta clonotypes obtained by the gDNA method from four donors, generation probabilities were computed with OLGA. TCRdb's version of the immuneACCESS table is confined to in-frame rearrangements and falls short of the full clone set. An unresolved V gene accounts for under half of the shortfall where checked; the remainder is of unknown origin. The DNA was the basis for D and trimming; V, J and clone size are from that table. The table for this sample lists 2 million to 2.5 million clones; more than 80% of them were counted only once. The top ten clonotypes cover 0.39% of the sample.

Trimming at the junction amounts to 4 bases on V and 12 bases on J, and the germline ends lie 15 bases apart. The germline V gene provides CDR1 SNHLY and CDR2 FYNNEI. From the cysteine through the phenylalanine, the CDR3 covers 12 amino acids. The only DNA kept is the CDR3, 36 bases in frame from the first base. The receptor chain draws on TRBV2 and TRBJ1-2; the D gene assignment is ambiguous. The source of this sequence is a man younger than 35 in good health. Some clones in this sample may be carry-over from other donors' samples. Sequenced input: naive CD4+ T cells from PBMCs. According to the study, the label for this sample's cell subset or site signals: CD45RA+ positively selected. The bases are TGTGCCAGCAGTGGGGGTTACAGTGTGAACACCTTC. Translated, it gives CASSGGYSVNTF.